The T cell receptor beta chain under discussion was sequenced for a study of response to subunit inactivated influenza vaccine. A note on this clonotype: Its antigen is not known.

TCRdb re-derived calls from the RT-PCR reads in MiXCR, one entry per CDR3 protein. This table holds around 790,000 distinct CDR3 sequences, about 20% found once. The J segment lost 7 bases and the V segment lost 5 bases, leaving 9 bases of the junction unmatched. CDR3 size: 14 residues. Points from the study as a whole: Authors suggested each seasonal influenza vaccination recruits few new T cells.

The clonotype originates from a man aged 45-65 years who received an inactivated influenza vaccine. The rearrangement links TRBV12-3 or TRBV12-4 to TRBJ1-2; 8 bases are shared with TRBD1. The sample in question was PBMCs from blood, obtained 5 days after vaccination. The chain's CDR3 is CASSIEGQETGYTF. The DNA of the CDR3 is TGTGCCAGCAGTATAGAGGGACAGGAAACTGGCTACACCTTC.